Shown below are 18 T cell receptor beta chains from a single sample sequenced in a study of T cell responses to AZD1222 COVID-19 vaccine. This table comes from immunoSEQ multiplex PCR, and its TCRdb copy is limited to in-frame clones, with some not included. The table includes 150,000 to 180,000 clones, 88% detected once. The material sequenced was peripheral blood, taken on day 0 of AZD1222 vaccination. The receptors stem from an adult in good health.

This sequence joins TRBV1 and TRBJ2-3; the table gives TRBD2 as D, unverified against the DNA. TRBV1 is flagged as a pseudogene. The CDR3 has 16 amino acids. The CDR3 DNA is TGCACCAGCAGCGCCCGGACTAGCGGAACCACAGATACGCAGTATTTT. Its translation is CTSSARTSGTTDTQYF.

About this clone: Other nucleotide sequences in the sample specify the same CDR3. This chain uses TRBV6-5 with TRBJ1-3, with D tentatively TRBD1 (5 bases). Looked up from germline, CDR1 is MNHEY and CDR2 is SVGAGI. The V end was cut by 2 bases, the J end by 0 bases, with 5 bases between. The CDR3 covers 14 residues. CDR3 sequence (DNA): TGTGCCAGCAGTTACGGGGGCTCTGGAAACACCATATATTTT. Translating it yields CASSYGGSGNTIYF.

V and J are TRBV7-2 and TRBJ1-2; no clear D. Germline CDR1 and CDR2: SGHTA and FQGNSA. The CDR3 is made up of 15 amino acids. Trimming took off 6 bases at V and 4 bases at J, with 18 bases between the two ends. CDR3 protein: CASSPRADEGYGYTF. The CDR3, as DNA: TGTGCCAGCAGTCCTCGGGCAGACGAGGGCTATGGCTACACCTTC. The full variable domain, in which reference TRBV7-2 and TRBJ1-2 provide the parts outside the CDR3, is GAGVSQSPSNKVTEKGKDVELRCDPISGHTALYWYRQSLGQGLEFLIYFQGNSAPDKSGLPSDRFSAERTGGSVSTLTIQRTQQEDSAVYLCASSPRADEGYGYTFGSGTRLTVV.

This clone was detected once. The chain is built from TRBV3-1 (or the pseudogene TRBV3-2) and TRBJ1-2; D is ambiguous. V shed 4 bases and J shed 1 base, with 13 bases lying between them. The CDR3 consists of 15 residues. The germline gives CDR1 LGHDT, CDR2 YNNKEL (reference sequence). CDR3 protein: CASSPSGVNNYGYTF. The CDR3 region has the DNA TGTGCCAGCAGCCCTTCGGGAGTCAATAACTATGGCTACACCTTC.

The chain couples TRBV10-3 to TRBJ1-5; a weak D match, TRBD1 (5 bases). Germline values: CDR1 ENHRY, CDR2 SYGVKD. Between the trimmed V and J ends, which lost 2 bases and 0 bases, there was a span of 8 bases. The CDR3 is 15 residues long. The CDR3 bases are TGTGCCATCAGTGAGGGGGGGTATAGCAATCAGCCCCAGCATTTT. Its translation is CAISEGGYSNQPQHF.

The DNA for the CDR3 is TGTGCCAGCAACGTAGCGGGGGGGGCCTACGAGCAGTACTTC. This gives the protein CASNVAGGAYEQYF. The chain combines TRBV5-5 with TRBJ2-7; the match to TRBD2 covers 11 bases. Germline CDR1 is SGHKS and CDR2 is YYEKEE (reference sequence). V shed 6 bases, J shed 2 bases, and the junction held 4 bases outside the gene matches. This CDR3 has 14 residues.

CDR3 in DNA: TGCGCCAGCAGCCAAGAGGGGTTGGGACACCGATCGGGAGAGCAGTACTTC. Translation gives CASSQEGLGHRSGEQYF. J is TRBJ2-7 and V is TRBV4-3; D is perhaps TRBD1 (6 bases). The V end lost 0 bases, the J end lost 7 bases, and 22 bases lay between the germline ends. Germline assignment: CDR1 LGHNA and CDR2 YSLEER. This CDR3 region has 17 residues.

The chain carries TRBV5-1 and TRBJ2-6, with 7 bases identical to TRBD2. The germline V gene has CDR1 SGHRS and CDR2 YFSETQ. V was clipped by 4 bases and J by 2 bases; unmatched bases: 6. The CDR3 extends over 16 amino acids. The DNA of the CDR3 is TGCGCCAGCAGCCTGGCGCGGGGGACTGGGGCCAACGTCCTGACTTTC. Translated: CASSLARGTGANVLTF.

The V and J genes are TRBV5-4 and TRBJ2-3; D may be TRBD1 (5 bases). The germline V gene encodes CDR1 SGHNT and CDR2 YYREEE (reference sequence). V lost 7 bases and J 0 bases, leaving 12 bases between the germline ends. This CDR3 contains 14 residues. The CDR3 DNA reads as TGTGCCAGCTCTTGGGGCTCTAGCACAGATACGCAGTATTTT. Its protein is CASSWGSSTDTQYF.

The chain couples TRBV5-1 to TRBJ2-2, with 8 bases that match TRBD1. The germline V gene encodes CDR1 SGHRS and CDR2 YFSETQ. V shed 1 base, J shed 7 bases, and the junction held 6 bases outside the gene matches. The CDR3 has 15 residues. The CDR3 loop is CASSLLGQGNGELFF. The CDR3 DNA reads TGCGCCAGCAGCTTGTTAGGACAGGGAAACGGGGAGCTGTTTTTT. The full variable domain, in which reference TRBV5-1 and TRBJ2-2 provide the parts outside the CDR3, is KAGVTQTPRYLIKTRGQQVTLSCSPISGHRSVSWYQQTPGQGLQFLFEYFSETQRNKGNFPGRFSGRQFSNSRSEMNVSTLELGDSALYLCASSLLGQGNGELFFGEGSRLTVL.

The V gene is TRBV6-2 or TRBV6-3, the J gene TRBJ1-5, with 9 nucleotides matching TRBD1. The CDR3 is made up of 14 amino acids. Trimming took 4 bases from V and 6 from J; bases not matched to a gene: 4. Germline-derived CDR1 and CDR2 are MNHEY and SVGEGT. In nucleotides, the CDR3 is TGTGCCAGCAGTTCCGGGACAGGGAGTCAGCCCCAGCATTTT. Amino acid sequence: CASSSGTGSQPQHF.

This sequence joins TRBV5-5 and TRBJ2-7; D call uncertain. The germline V and J ends were trimmed by 0 bases and 6 bases, with 10 bases remaining between them. Germline-derived CDR1 and CDR2 are SGHKS and YYEKEE (reference sequence). The CDR3 has 13 residues. CDR3 nucleotides: TGTGCCAGCAGCTTGGGCCAGGTGGCCGAGCAGTACTTC. Its translation: CASSLGQVAEQYF. Combining the CDR3 with reference TRBV5-5 and TRBJ2-7 gives the whole variable domain DAGVTQSPTHLIKTRGQQVTLRCSPISGHKSVSWYQQVLGQGPQFIFQYYEKEERGRGNFPDRFSARQFPNYSSELNVNALLLGDSALYLCASSLGQVAEQYFGPGTRLTVT.

This chain links TRBV7-2 with TRBJ2-3, with TRBD2 matching 8 bases. This CDR3 spans 16 amino acids. Trimming at V came to 5 bases and at J to 1 base, leaving 8 bases not matched to a gene. The germline CDR1 and CDR2 sequences are SGHTA and FQGNSA. The CDR3 nucleotides read TGTGCCAGCAGCCCTCGGAGGCGGGGGGGCACAGATACGCAGTATTTT. Translated: CASSPRRRGGTDTQYF.

The chain carries TRBV19 and TRBJ2-3, with D unclear. The CDR3 length is 13 residues. CDR1 is LNHDA, CDR2 SQIVND, per germline (reference sequence). Trimming took off 4 bases at V and 6 bases at J, with 11 bases between the two ends. The CDR3 coding sequence is TGTGCCAGTAGTAACGTAATCGGCGATACGCAGTATTTT. Its protein product is CASSNVIGDTQYF.

CDR3 nucleotides: TGTGCCAGCAGTGAACAGACAGTCGGAAACACCATATATTTT. It codes for CASSEQTVGNTIYF. The chain employs TRBV6-1 and TRBJ1-3; D perhaps matches TRBD1 (5 bases). Trimming pared 2 bases from V and 4 bases from J, leaving 9 bases between. From germline, CDR1 is MNHNS and CDR2 SASEGT. CDR3 length equals 14 residues.

V is TRBV7-9 and J is TRBJ1-1; no reliable D call. Germline V gene sequence: CDR1 SEHNR, CDR2 FQNEAQ (reference sequence). The length of the CDR3 is 14 residues. V lost 5 bases and J lost 2, with 12 bases in between. Here the CDR3 DNA reads TGTGCCAGCAGCGAATACCCAGAAAACACTGAAGCTTTCTTT. Its translation: CASSEYPENTEAFF.

This clone was counted between two and nine times. The V and J genes are TRBV12-3 or TRBV12-4 and TRBJ2-1; D is unresolved. Deletions cut 3 bases from V and 7 bases from J, with 10 bases between. This CDR3 region has 13 residues. CDR3 sequence: CASSFLEANEQFF. CDR3 nucleotide sequence: TGTGCCAGCAGTTTTCTTGAAGCGAATGAGCAGTTCTTC.

This chain joins TRBV11-3 and TRBJ2-1; 10 nucleotides agree with TRBD2. This CDR3 is 17 amino acids long. Trimming cost V 5 bases and J 5 bases; bases outside gene matches: 12. Germline V gene data show CDR1 as SGHNT and CDR2 as YENEEA. The CDR3 region is CASSQSVAGGRNNEQFF. The CDR3 coding sequence is TGTGCCAGCAGCCAGTCCGTAGCGGGGGGCCGAAACAATGAGCAGTTCTTC.